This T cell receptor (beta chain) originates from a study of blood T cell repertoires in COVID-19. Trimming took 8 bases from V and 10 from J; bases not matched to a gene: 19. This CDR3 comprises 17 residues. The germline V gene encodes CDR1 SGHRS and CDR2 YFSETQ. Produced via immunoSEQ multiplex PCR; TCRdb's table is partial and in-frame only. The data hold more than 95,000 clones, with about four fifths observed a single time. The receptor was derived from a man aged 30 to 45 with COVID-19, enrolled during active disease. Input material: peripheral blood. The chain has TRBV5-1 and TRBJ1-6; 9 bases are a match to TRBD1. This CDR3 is CASRPGTGPHYGSPLHF. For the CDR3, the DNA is TGCGCCAGTAGACCCGGGACAGGGCCCCATTATGGGTCACCCCTCCACTTT.